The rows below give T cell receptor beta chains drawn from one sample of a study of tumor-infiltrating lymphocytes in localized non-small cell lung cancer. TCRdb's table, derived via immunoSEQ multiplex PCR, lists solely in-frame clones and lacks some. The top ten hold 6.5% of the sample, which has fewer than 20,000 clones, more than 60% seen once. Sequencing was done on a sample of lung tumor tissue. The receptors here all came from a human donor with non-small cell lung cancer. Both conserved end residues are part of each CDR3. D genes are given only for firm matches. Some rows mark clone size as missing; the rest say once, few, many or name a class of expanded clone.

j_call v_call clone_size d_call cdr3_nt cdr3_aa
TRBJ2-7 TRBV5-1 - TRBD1 TGCGCCAGCCACAGGACTGGAAGGACAGGGGCCCTCGAGCAGTACTTC CASHRTGRTGALEQYF
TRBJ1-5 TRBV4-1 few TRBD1 TGCGCCAGCAGCCAAGATATAATCGACAGGGATCAGCCCCAGCATTTT CASSQDIIDRDQPQHF
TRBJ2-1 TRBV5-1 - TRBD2 TGCGCCAGCACCCTCAGCGGGAGCTCCTACAATGAGCAGTTCTTC CASTLSGSSYNEQFF
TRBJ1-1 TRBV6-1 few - TGTGCCAGCAACAGGGAGGGTAGCACTGAAGCTTTCTTT CASNREGSTEAFF
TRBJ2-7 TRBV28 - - TGTGCCACCGTACAGGGATCCTACGAGCAGTACTTC CATVQGSYEQYF
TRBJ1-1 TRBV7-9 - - TGTGCCAGCAGCCAAGTACAGAACACTGAAGCTTTCTTT CASSQVQNTEAFF
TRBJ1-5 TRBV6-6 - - TGTGCCAGCAGTTATCTCAATTATCAGCCCCAGCATTTT CASSYLNYQPQHF
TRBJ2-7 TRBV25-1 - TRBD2 TGTGCCAGCAGTAAGACGCGGGAGCCCTACGAGCAGTACTTC CASSKTREPYEQYF
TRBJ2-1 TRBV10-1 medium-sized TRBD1 TGCGCCAGCAGTGTATCAGGGGGTTGGGACAATGAGCAGTTCTTC CASSVSGGWDNEQFF
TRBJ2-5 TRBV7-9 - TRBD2 TGTGCCAGCAGAAGGCAGGGAGCGGGAATGGAGACCCAGTACTTC CASRRQGAGMETQYF
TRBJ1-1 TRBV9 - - TGTGCCAGCAGCGTGGGATCTTACACTGAAGCTTTCTTT CASSVGSYTEAFF
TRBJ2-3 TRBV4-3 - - TGCGCCAGCAGCCAAGAGTGGAGGGCCACAGATACGCAGTATTTT CASSQEWRATDTQYF
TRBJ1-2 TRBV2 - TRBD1 TGTGCCAGCAGTGAGAACAGGGGTGATGGCTACACCTTC CASSENRGDGYTF
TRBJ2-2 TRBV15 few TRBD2 TGTGCCACCAGCAAACCTCGGACTAGCCCGAACACCGGGGAGCTGTTTTTT CATSKPRTSPNTGELFF
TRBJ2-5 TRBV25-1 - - TGTGCCAGCAGTGAAAGGGGACCCACTATAGTCCAAGAGACCCAGTACTTC CASSERGPTIVQETQYF
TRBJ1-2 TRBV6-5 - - TGTGCCAGCAGTTACTACGAAAACGACAGCCGATACACCTTC CASSYYENDSRYTF
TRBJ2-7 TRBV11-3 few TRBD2 TGTGCCAGCAGCGCCCCGGGACTAGCGAGAGAGCAGTACTTC CASSAPGLAREQYF
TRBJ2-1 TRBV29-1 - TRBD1 TGCAGCTTTTACTCAAGGGGGCGAAATGAGCAGTTCTTC CSFYSRGRNEQFF
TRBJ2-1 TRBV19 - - TGTGCCAGTAGTAATCGCAGGTTTGGTGAGCAGTTCTTC CASSNRRFGEQFF
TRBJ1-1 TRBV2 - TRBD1 TGTGCCAGCAGTTCCCCCCAGGGGGGATTGTCCACTGAAGCTTTCTTT CASSSPQGGLSTEAFF
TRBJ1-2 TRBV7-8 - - TGTGCCAGCAGCCACGACAGGATCCCGCCCGCCTATGGCTACACCTTC CASSHDRIPPAYGYTF
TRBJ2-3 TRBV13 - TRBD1 TGTGCCAGCAGCCATACAGGGGCGGGTTCGACAGATACGCAGTATTTT CASSHTGAGSTDTQYF
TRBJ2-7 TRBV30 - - TGTGCCTGGAGTAACAGGGTCTACGAGCAGTACTTC CAWSNRVYEQYF
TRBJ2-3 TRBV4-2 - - TGTGCCAGCAGACCCCGGACCACAGATACGCAGTATTTT CASRPRTTDTQYF
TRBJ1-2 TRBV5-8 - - TGTGCCAGCAGCCTGACAAACAACTATGGCTACACCTTC CASSLTNNYGYTF
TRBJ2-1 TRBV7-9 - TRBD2 TGTGCCAGCAGTTCAATAGCGGGAGCTACCTACAATGAGCAGTTCTTC CASSSIAGATYNEQFF
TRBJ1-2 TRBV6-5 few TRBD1 TGTGCCAGCAGTCCGTTCACAGGGGATGGCTACACCTTC CASSPFTGDGYTF
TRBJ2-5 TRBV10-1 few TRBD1 TGCGCCAGCAGTGAGTCGGACAGGGAAGAGACCCAGTACTTC CASSESDREETQYF
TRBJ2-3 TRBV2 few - TGTGCCAGCAGGAGGGGTTTACTAGATACGCAGTATTTT CASRRGLLDTQYF
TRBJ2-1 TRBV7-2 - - TGTGCCAGCAGCGCCTGGAAGGGGGTCAATGAGCAGTTCTTC CASSAWKGVNEQFF
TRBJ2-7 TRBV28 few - TGTGCCAGCGAACCAGTTACCCAACAATACGAGCAGTACTTC CASEPVTQQYEQYF
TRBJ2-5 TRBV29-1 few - TGCAGCGCGTCATCAGGGATTCGAGAGACCCAGTACTTC CSASSGIRETQYF
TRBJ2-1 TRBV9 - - TGTGCCAGCAGCGCCTTAGGGGGCGGGATGGGGTACAATGAGCAGTTCTTC CASSALGGGMGYNEQFF
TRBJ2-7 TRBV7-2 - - TGTGCCAGCAGATACCAGGGGTCTAGTTACGAGCAGTACTTC CASRYQGSSYEQYF
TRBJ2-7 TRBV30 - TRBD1 TGTGCCTGGAGTGAGAAGCAGGGGGCGCGTTTAGGGCCGTACTTC CAWSEKQGARLGPYF
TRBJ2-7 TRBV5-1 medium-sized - TGCGCCAGCAGCTTGAACAGCTACGAGCAGTACTTC CASSLNSYEQYF
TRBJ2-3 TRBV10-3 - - TGTGCCATCAGTGAGTCGGGGGGAATCCCTAGCACAGATACGCAGTATTTT CAISESGGIPSTDTQYF
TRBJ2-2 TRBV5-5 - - TGTGCCAGCAGCTTGTCCAGGGGGGACACCGGGGAGCTGTTTTTT CASSLSRGDTGELFF
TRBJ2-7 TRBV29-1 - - TGCAGCGCGGAGGGGGCGAGGGAGCAGTACTTC CSAEGAREQYF
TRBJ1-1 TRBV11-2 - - TGTGCCAGCAGCTTACAGGGAACTGAAGCTTTCTTT CASSLQGTEAFF
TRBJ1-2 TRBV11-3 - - TGTGCCAGCAGCCCCCGATCTGTAGGAGGCTACACCTTC CASSPRSVGGYTF
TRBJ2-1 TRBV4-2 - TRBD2 TGTGCCAGCAGCCGCCTTCCAAGCGGGAACTCCTACAATGAGCAGTTCTTC CASSRLPSGNSYNEQFF